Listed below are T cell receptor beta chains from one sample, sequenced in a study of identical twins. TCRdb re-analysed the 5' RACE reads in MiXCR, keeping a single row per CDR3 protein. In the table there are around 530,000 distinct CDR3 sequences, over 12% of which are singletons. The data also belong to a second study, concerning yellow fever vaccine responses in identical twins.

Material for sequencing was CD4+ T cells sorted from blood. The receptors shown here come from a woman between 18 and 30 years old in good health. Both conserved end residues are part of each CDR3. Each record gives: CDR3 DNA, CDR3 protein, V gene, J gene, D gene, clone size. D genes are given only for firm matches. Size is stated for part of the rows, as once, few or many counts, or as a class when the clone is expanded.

cdr3_nt: TGTGCCAGCAGTTTACTAGCGCCAAACAATGAGCAGTTCTTC
cdr3_aa: CASSLLAPNNEQFF
v_call: TRBV12-3/TRBV12-4
j_call: TRBJ2-1
d_call: .
clone_size: .

cdr3_nt: TGCGCCAGCAGCCAAGTGAAGGAGGACCGCTACAATGAGCAGTTCTTC
cdr3_aa: CASSQVKEDRYNEQFF
v_call: TRBV4-1
j_call: TRBJ2-1
d_call: .
clone_size: .

cdr3_nt: TGTGCCAGCAGTTTTACTAGCGTACTAAGCACAGATACGCAGTATTTT
cdr3_aa: CASSFTSVLSTDTQYF
v_call: TRBV28
j_call: TRBJ2-3
d_call: TRBD2
clone_size: .

cdr3_nt: TGCAGTTCACCGGACCACCCAAATGGCTACACCTTC
cdr3_aa: CSSPDHPNGYTF
v_call: TRBV20-1
j_call: TRBJ1-2
d_call: .
clone_size: .

cdr3_nt: TGTGCCAGCAGTTCCCCCAATCTTGCGGGAGGATGGAATGAGCAGTTCTTC
cdr3_aa: CASSSPNLAGGWNEQFF
v_call: TRBV7-2
j_call: TRBJ2-1
d_call: TRBD2
clone_size: .

cdr3_nt: TGCGCCAGCCACCCGCAGGGGAGCTCCTACGAGCAGTACTTC
cdr3_aa: CASHPQGSSYEQYF
v_call: TRBV5-1
j_call: TRBJ2-7
d_call: .
clone_size: few

cdr3_nt: TGTGCCACCAGTGGAGCGGGAGCTCACAATGAGCAGTTCTTC
cdr3_aa: CATSGAGAHNEQFF
v_call: TRBV24-1
j_call: TRBJ2-1
d_call: TRBD2
clone_size: .

cdr3_nt: TGCAGTGCTAAACGGACATTCACAGATACGCAGTATTTT
cdr3_aa: CSAKRTFTDTQYF
v_call: TRBV20-1
j_call: TRBJ2-3
d_call: .
clone_size: .

cdr3_nt: TGCGCCAGCAGAGCGGGACCGGCGGGAGAGACCCAGTACTTC
cdr3_aa: CASRAGPAGETQYF
v_call: TRBV5-1
j_call: TRBJ2-5
d_call: TRBD2
clone_size: .

cdr3_nt: TGCAGTGCTAGAGATAAAGGATGGAATTCACCCCTCCACTTT
cdr3_aa: CSARDKGWNSPLHF
v_call: TRBV20-1
j_call: TRBJ1-6
d_call: .
clone_size: .

cdr3_nt: TGTGCCACCAGTGATTCAATGGATCAGCCCCAGCATTTT
cdr3_aa: CATSDSMDQPQHF
v_call: TRBV24-1
j_call: TRBJ1-5
d_call: .
clone_size: few

cdr3_nt: TGTGCCAGCAGTTACGGGGGACAGTTGAACACTGAAGCTTTCTTT
cdr3_aa: CASSYGGQLNTEAFF
v_call: TRBV6-5
j_call: TRBJ1-1
d_call: TRBD1
clone_size: few

cdr3_nt: TGTGCCAGCATGACGGGGGGTGCTATTCACGAGCAGTACTTC
cdr3_aa: CASMTGGAIHEQYF
v_call: TRBV28
j_call: TRBJ2-7
d_call: TRBD2
clone_size: .

cdr3_nt: TGTGCCAGCAGGGATGATACCTCGGATACGCAGTATTTT
cdr3_aa: CASRDDTSDTQYF
v_call: TRBV2
j_call: TRBJ2-3
d_call: .
clone_size: .

cdr3_nt: TGTGCCAGCAGCGTATCGTCGCTGAGCCAAGAGACCCAGTACTTC
cdr3_aa: CASSVSSLSQETQYF
v_call: TRBV9
j_call: TRBJ2-5
d_call: .
clone_size: .

cdr3_nt: TGTGCCAGCAGCCCATATCAGGGATTGAACACTGAAGCTTTCTTT
cdr3_aa: CASSPYQGLNTEAFF
v_call: TRBV12-3/TRBV12-4
j_call: TRBJ1-1
d_call: .
clone_size: few

cdr3_nt: TGTGCCAGCAGTGAACAGGTGAACGAGCAGTACTTC
cdr3_aa: CASSEQVNEQYF
v_call: TRBV6-1
j_call: TRBJ2-7
d_call: .
clone_size: .

cdr3_nt: TGTGCCATCAGTGACGTCAGGGGTAACACCGGGGAGCTGTTTTTT
cdr3_aa: CAISDVRGNTGELFF
v_call: TRBV10-3
j_call: TRBJ2-2
d_call: .
clone_size: .

cdr3_nt: TGTGCCAGCAGTTACGTGGGGAATACGGAGACCCAGTACTTC
cdr3_aa: CASSYVGNTETQYF
v_call: TRBV6-5
j_call: TRBJ2-5
d_call: .
clone_size: few

cdr3_nt: TGCAGTGCTAGGTCGGACAGGGGTCGGGATGAGCAGTTCTTC
cdr3_aa: CSARSDRGRDEQFF
v_call: TRBV20-1
j_call: TRBJ2-1
d_call: TRBD1
clone_size: .

cdr3_nt: TGTGCCAGCACCATTGGACAGGGGAACACCGGGGAGCTGTTTTTT
cdr3_aa: CASTIGQGNTGELFF
v_call: TRBV12-3/TRBV12-4
j_call: TRBJ2-2
d_call: TRBD1
clone_size: once

cdr3_nt: TGTGCCAGCAGTGAGGGCGGCTACACAGATACGCAGTATTTT
cdr3_aa: CASSEGGYTDTQYF
v_call: TRBV6-1
j_call: TRBJ2-3
d_call: .
clone_size: .

cdr3_nt: TGTGCCAGCCTCGGGGGGGTTTTGGCTTTCTTT
cdr3_aa: CASLGGVLAFF
v_call: TRBV28
j_call: TRBJ1-1
d_call: .
clone_size: .

cdr3_nt: TGCAGTGCTGCAAGCCCAACTGAAGCTTTCTTT
cdr3_aa: CSAASPTEAFF
v_call: TRBV20-1
j_call: TRBJ1-1
d_call: .
clone_size: .

cdr3_nt: TGTGCCAGCAGGGGGACAAATGAGCAGTTCTTC
cdr3_aa: CASRGTNEQFF
v_call: TRBV6-2/TRBV6-3
j_call: TRBJ2-1
d_call: .
clone_size: few

cdr3_nt: TGTGCCAGCAGGACTACGAATGCACCTAATGAAAAACTGTTTTTT
cdr3_aa: CASRTTNAPNEKLFF
v_call: TRBV27
j_call: TRBJ1-4
d_call: .
clone_size: .

cdr3_nt: TGTGCCAGCAGTGATGTAGGGCGGGGAGGCGACAATGAGCAGTTCTTC
cdr3_aa: CASSDVGRGGDNEQFF
v_call: TRBV2
j_call: TRBJ2-1
d_call: .
clone_size: many

cdr3_nt: TGTGCCAGCAGCCGATCACCGGGACTAGCGGCCTACAATGAGCAGTTCTTC
cdr3_aa: CASSRSPGLAAYNEQFF
v_call: TRBV3-1
j_call: TRBJ2-1
d_call: TRBD2
clone_size: .

cdr3_nt: TGTGCCAGCAGCTCCGGACAGGGGAAGGGGGACCAGTACTTC
cdr3_aa: CASSSGQGKGDQYF
v_call: TRBV7-8
j_call: TRBJ2-5
d_call: TRBD1
clone_size: .

cdr3_nt: TGTGCCAGCAGCCCTAGACAGTACACAGATACGCAGTATTTT
cdr3_aa: CASSPRQYTDTQYF
v_call: TRBV3-1
j_call: TRBJ2-3
d_call: .
clone_size: .

cdr3_nt: TGTGCCAGCAGCTTTCCAGGGGGGGACTACGAGCAGTACTTC
cdr3_aa: CASSFPGGDYEQYF
v_call: TRBV7-9
j_call: TRBJ2-7
d_call: .
clone_size: few

cdr3_nt: TGTGCCAGCTCGGGGAGGGGCGCTTTGAGAACCGGGGAGCTGTTTTTT
cdr3_aa: CASSGRGALRTGELFF
v_call: TRBV12-3/TRBV12-4
j_call: TRBJ2-2
d_call: TRBD2
clone_size: .

cdr3_nt: TGTGCCTGCAGTTCAGGGAGACTAGCCGAGATCTCCTACAATGAGCAGTTCTTC
cdr3_aa: CACSSGRLAEISYNEQFF
v_call: TRBV2
j_call: TRBJ2-1
d_call: TRBD2
clone_size: .

cdr3_nt: TGTGCCAGCAGCTTCGGTGTTGGTGGAGAGACCCAGTACTTC
cdr3_aa: CASSFGVGGETQYF
v_call: TRBV7-9
j_call: TRBJ2-5
d_call: .
clone_size: few

cdr3_nt: TGTGCCAGCAGTTTAGGTTGGTCCGCGGGGCTTCCGTACCAAGAGACCCAGTACTTC
cdr3_aa: CASSLGWSAGLPYQETQYF
v_call: TRBV28
j_call: TRBJ2-5
d_call: .
clone_size: .

cdr3_nt: TGTGCCATCAGTGGGAAGGCTAGCGGGATAGATACGCAGTATTTT
cdr3_aa: CAISGKASGIDTQYF
v_call: TRBV10-3
j_call: TRBJ2-3
d_call: TRBD2
clone_size: .

cdr3_nt: TGCAGTGCTGCCCGGGACACGAATGAGCAGTTCTTC
cdr3_aa: CSAARDTNEQFF
v_call: TRBV20-1
j_call: TRBJ2-1
d_call: .
clone_size: few

cdr3_nt: TGCGCCAGCAGCTTGGACAGGGGGCCCTGGACTGAAGCTTTCTTT
cdr3_aa: CASSLDRGPWTEAFF
v_call: TRBV5-1
j_call: TRBJ1-1
d_call: TRBD1
clone_size: .

cdr3_nt: TGCAGCGTGAGACTAGCGGGAGGCCACATTCAGTACTTC
cdr3_aa: CSVRLAGGHIQYF
v_call: TRBV29-1
j_call: TRBJ2-4
d_call: TRBD2
clone_size: many

cdr3_nt: TGCGCCAGCAGCTTGGGACTAGCGGGAGGTCCAGGCTACAATGAGCAGTTCTTC
cdr3_aa: CASSLGLAGGPGYNEQFF
v_call: TRBV5-1
j_call: TRBJ2-1
d_call: TRBD2
clone_size: many

cdr3_nt: TGTGCCAGCCGCCCGGGACTAGCGACGCATCTGTCCACAGATACGCAGTATTTT
cdr3_aa: CASRPGLATHLSTDTQYF
v_call: TRBV2
j_call: TRBJ2-3
d_call: TRBD2
clone_size: few

cdr3_nt: TGTGCCAGCAGCTTTGACAGGGGGTCCTTCAATGAGCAGTTCTTC
cdr3_aa: CASSFDRGSFNEQFF
v_call: TRBV7-3
j_call: TRBJ2-1
d_call: TRBD1
clone_size: .

cdr3_nt: TGTGCCAGCTCACTAGCACCCTTCAGGCAAGAGACCCAGTACTTC
cdr3_aa: CASSLAPFRQETQYF
v_call: TRBV18
j_call: TRBJ2-5
d_call: .
clone_size: .

cdr3_nt: TGTGCCACCAGCAGAGACCCCAGTGGAAATGAGCAGTTCTTC
cdr3_aa: CATSRDPSGNEQFF
v_call: TRBV15
j_call: TRBJ2-1
d_call: .
clone_size: few